This is a list of T cell receptor beta chains from one sample in a study of blood T cell repertoires in COVID-19. Here immunoSEQ multiplex PCR was the method, and the copy in TCRdb shows in-frame clones only, minus some. Among approximately 150,000 clones, around 87% were seen once, and the ten largest hold approximately 6.1%. The sequenced sample was peripheral blood. The receptors shown here come from a man of 80 years or more with acute or convalescent COVID-19. The CDR3 runs from the conserved cysteine through the conserved F or W. The order of the fields is J gene, V gene, clone size, D gene, CDR3 DNA, CDR3 protein. The D gene is left open where the match is weak. Clone size, where shown, is once, few, many, or a class for clones that have expanded.

>TRBJ2-2|TRBV28|few|TRBD2
TGTGCCAGCAGTTTATTGGGTAGCGGGGGGGCGAACACCGGGGAGCTGTTTTTT
CASSLLGSGGANTGELFF
>TRBJ1-2|TRBV4-1|-|-
TGCGCCAGCAGCCAAGAGGGGGCAGGGAACTATGGCTACACCTTC
CASSQEGAGNYGYTF
>TRBJ2-1|TRBV24-1|-|-
TGTGCCACCAGTGAGTCGACAGGAATAGGTTCCTACAATGAGCAGTTCTTC
CATSESTGIGSYNEQFF
>TRBJ1-5|TRBV28|-|-
TGTGCCAGCACCCTACGAGGGGGAGGGAGCAATCAGCCCCAGCATTTT
CASTLRGGGSNQPQHF
>TRBJ2-7|TRBV6-5|-|-
TGTGCCAGCAGTTACTCCAGTCTGTACGAGCAGTACTTC
CASSYSSLYEQYF
>TRBJ1-4|TRBV10-2|-|TRBD1
TGCGCCAGCAGTGGGACAGACAGGGGCAACGAAAAACTGTTTTTT
CASSGTDRGNEKLFF
>TRBJ1-1|TRBV5-6|-|-
TGTGCCAGCAGCCCCTACGGGGCTGAAGCTTTCTTT
CASSPYGAEAFF
>TRBJ2-1|TRBV27|-|-
TGTGCCAGCAGTTTATCCGAGACAGGATATGAGCAGTTCTTC
CASSLSETGYEQFF
>TRBJ1-6|TRBV4-1|-|TRBD1
TGCGCCAGCAGCCTCGGACAGGCCAATTCACCCCTCCACTTT
CASSLGQANSPLHF
>TRBJ1-2|TRBV6-6|-|TRBD1
TGTGCCAGCAGCTCCGAGAGGACAGGGTTTGCCTATGGCTACACCTTC
CASSSERTGFAYGYTF
>TRBJ2-3|TRBV28|-|-
TGTGCCAGCAGTTCCCTAGTGGATACGCAGTATTTT
CASSSLVDTQYF